These 3 T cell receptor beta chains were sequenced from one sample in a study of regulatory T cells in long-lasting Graves disease. As to time point: newly diagnosed GD, antithyroid drugs for less than 3 months. TCR sequences were obtained from RNA taken from PBMCs. HTBI primers from iRepertoire and Arm-PCR of CDR3 regions yielded the TCR beta libraries. TCRdb ran MiXCR on the multiplex PCR reads and lists one entry per CDR3 protein. The sample shows 300,000 to 400,000 distinct CDR3 sequences, about a sixth of them seen only once. The material was peripheral blood mononuclear cells (PBMCs), obtained at new diagnosis, from a patient treated with antithyroid drugs. These receptor sequences come from a female donor with Graves disease.

The rearrangement links TRBV24-1 to TRBJ2-7; 16 nucleotides match TRBD2. Germline trimming cut 5 bases from V and 6 bases from J; bases unmatched to any gene: 9. CDR3 length: 17 residues. CDR1 and CDR2 (germline): KGHDR, SFDVKD. The CDR3 bases are TGTGCCACCAGTGCACGACCGGGACTAGCGGGAGGGGGCGAGCAGTACTTC. It yields the protein CATSARPGLAGGGEQYF.

This chain joins TRBV4-1 and TRBJ1-1, with D perhaps TRBD1 (6 bases). Looked up from germline, CDR1 is MGHRA and CDR2 is YSYEKL. Trimming left V 3 bases short and J 0 bases short, with 11 bases between. The CDR3 loop spans 15 amino acids. Written as DNA, the CDR3 is TGCGCCAGCAGCCAGGAACAGGGCCTGAACACTGAAGCTTTCTTT. It yields the protein CASSQEQGLNTEAFF.

CDR3 region: CASSPEMGLAGGNEQYF. The CDR3 DNA reads as TGTGCCAGCAGCCCCGAAATGGGACTAGCGGGGGGGAACGAGCAGTACTTC. The gene calls are TRBV3-1 and TRBJ2-7; the match to TRBD2 covers 16 bases. Germline assignment: CDR1 LGHDT and CDR2 YNNKEL (reference sequence). CDR3 length: 17 residues. The V segment lost 4 bases and the J segment 5 bases; nucleotides outside the gene matches: 8.